Listed below are T cell receptor beta chains from one sample, sequenced in a study of blood T cell repertoires in COVID-19. Profiled with immunoSEQ multiplex PCR; TCRdb holds only in-frame clones, not every one. The repertoire has some 330,000 clones, 92% of them found once; the top ten carry less than 20%. The sequencing sample was made of PBMCs or T cells enriched from blood (not recorded which). The receptors were sampled from a woman aged 25-40 years who had recovered from COVID-19. CDR3s include the opening cysteine and the closing phenylalanine or tryptophan. Each record gives: J gene, CDR3 length, V gene, CDR3 protein.

>TRBJ1-1|13|TRBV18
CASSHGHRAEAFF
>TRBJ1-2|16|TRBV5-1
CASSSGQTTGDYGYTF
>TRBJ1-5|15|TRBV28
CASRLTGAGNQPQHF
>TRBJ1-6|15|TRBV28
CASSFSGTGNSPLHF
>TRBJ2-3|19|TRBV5-1
CASSSLPPPSGSFTDTQYF
>TRBJ1-1|15|TRBV5-1
CASSFGENLNTEAFF
>TRBJ1-2|11|TRBV2
CAGTQGNGYTF
>TRBJ2-3|18|TRBV10-3
CAISDADSGQSITDTQYF
>TRBJ2-1|18|TRBV7-2
CASSLLPRGLRGQNEQFF
>TRBJ2-3|15|TRBV6-2/TRBV6-3
CASSYSVESTDTQYF
>TRBJ2-3|13|TRBV25-1
CASTGRTEGPQYF
>TRBJ2-5|17|TRBV4-3
CASSQDWTGFWRETQYF
>TRBJ1-2|15|TRBV7-8
CASSSGQGAFYGYTF
>TRBJ2-1|16|TRBV7-2
CASSLGPSGGVNEQFF